This TCR beta chain was observed in a study of blood T cell repertoires in COVID-19. Germline V gives CDR1 MDHEN, CDR2 SYDVKM. This CDR3 has 13 amino acids. V was shortened by 6 bases and J by 0 bases, with 6 bases between the two germline ends. The repertoire was sequenced with immunoSEQ multiplex PCR; TCRdb's copy has only in-frame clones and lacks some. The sample carries around 310,000 clones, approximately 90% recorded once. The chain links TRBV28 to TRBJ1-5; no definite D call. The sample comprised peripheral blood. This TCR was recovered from a woman aged 50 to 60 with active or convalescent COVID-19. The CDR3 DNA follows: TGTGCCAGCAGCCCCCTTAGCAATCAGCCCCAGCATTTT. This encodes CASSPLSNQPQHF.